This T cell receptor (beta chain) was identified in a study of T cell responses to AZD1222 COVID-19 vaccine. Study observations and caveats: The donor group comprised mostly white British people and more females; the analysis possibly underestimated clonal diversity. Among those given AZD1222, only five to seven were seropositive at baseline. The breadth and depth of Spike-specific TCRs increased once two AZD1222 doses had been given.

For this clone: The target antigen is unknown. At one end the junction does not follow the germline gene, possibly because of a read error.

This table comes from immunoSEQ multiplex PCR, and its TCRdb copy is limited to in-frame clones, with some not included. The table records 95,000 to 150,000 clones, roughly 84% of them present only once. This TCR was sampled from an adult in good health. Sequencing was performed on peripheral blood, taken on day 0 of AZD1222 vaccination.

CDR3 sequence (DNA): TGTGCTAGCAGCCCAAGGGGGCTCGGGGAGACCCAGTACTTC. It encodes CASSPRGLGETQYF. The chain couples TRBV7-7 to TRBJ2-5; 7 bases map to TRBD1. The germline gives CDR1 SSHAT, CDR2 FNYEAQ (reference sequence). The CDR3 extends over 14 amino acids.